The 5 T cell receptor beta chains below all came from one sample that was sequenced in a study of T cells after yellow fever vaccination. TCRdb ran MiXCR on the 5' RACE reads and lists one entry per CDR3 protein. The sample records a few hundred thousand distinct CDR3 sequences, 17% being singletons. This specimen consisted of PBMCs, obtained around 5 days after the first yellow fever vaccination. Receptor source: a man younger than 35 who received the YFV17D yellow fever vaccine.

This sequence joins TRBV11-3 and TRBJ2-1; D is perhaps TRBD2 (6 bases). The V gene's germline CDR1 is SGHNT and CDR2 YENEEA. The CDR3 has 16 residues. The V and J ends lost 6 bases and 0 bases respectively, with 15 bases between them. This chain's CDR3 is CASSRGAGPSYNEQFF. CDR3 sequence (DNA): TGTGCCAGCAGTCGTGGGGCGGGGCCCTCCTACAATGAGCAGTTCTTC.

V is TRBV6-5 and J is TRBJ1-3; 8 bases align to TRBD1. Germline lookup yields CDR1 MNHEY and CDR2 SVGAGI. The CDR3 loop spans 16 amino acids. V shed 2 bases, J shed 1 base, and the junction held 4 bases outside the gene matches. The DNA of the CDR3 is TGTGCCAGCAGTTACACCAGGACAGGGTCTGGAAACACCATATATTTT. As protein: CASSYTRTGSGNTIYF.

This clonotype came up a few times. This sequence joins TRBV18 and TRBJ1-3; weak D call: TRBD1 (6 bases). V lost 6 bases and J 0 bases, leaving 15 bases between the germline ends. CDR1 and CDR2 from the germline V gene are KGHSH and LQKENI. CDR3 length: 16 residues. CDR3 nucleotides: TGTGCCAGCTCTCCGACAGGCGTCCTCTCTGGAAACACCATATATTTT. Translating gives CASSPTGVLSGNTIYF.

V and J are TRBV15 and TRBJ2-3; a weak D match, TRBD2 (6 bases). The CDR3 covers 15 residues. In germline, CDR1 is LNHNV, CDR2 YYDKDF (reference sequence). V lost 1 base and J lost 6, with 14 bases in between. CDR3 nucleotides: TGTGCCACCAGCAGAGCTCGGAGGGCCGGTGATACGCAGTATTTT. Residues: CATSRARRAGDTQYF. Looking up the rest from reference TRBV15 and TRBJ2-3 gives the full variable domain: DAMVIQNPRYQVTQFGKPVTLSCSQTLNHNVMYWYQQKSSQAPKLLFHYYDKDFNNEADTPDNFQSRRPNTSFCFLDIRSPGLGDTAMYLCATSRARRAGDTQYFGPGTRLTVL.

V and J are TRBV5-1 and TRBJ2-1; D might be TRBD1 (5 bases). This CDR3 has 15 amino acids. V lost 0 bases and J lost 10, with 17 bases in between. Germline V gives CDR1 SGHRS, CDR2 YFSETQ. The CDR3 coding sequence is TGCGCCAGCAGCTTGGCCCCCCAGGGTCTAGGGGAGCAGTTCTTC. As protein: CASSLAPQGLGEQFF.